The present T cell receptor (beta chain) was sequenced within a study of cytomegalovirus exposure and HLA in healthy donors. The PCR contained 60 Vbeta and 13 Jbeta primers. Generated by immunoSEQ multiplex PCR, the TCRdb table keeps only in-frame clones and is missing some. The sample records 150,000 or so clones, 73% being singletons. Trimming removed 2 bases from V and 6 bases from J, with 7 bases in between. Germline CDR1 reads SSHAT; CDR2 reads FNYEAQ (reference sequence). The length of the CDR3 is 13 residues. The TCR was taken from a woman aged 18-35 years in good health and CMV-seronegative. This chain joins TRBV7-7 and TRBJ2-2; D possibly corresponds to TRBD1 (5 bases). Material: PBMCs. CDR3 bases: TGTGCCAGCAGCTTACAGGGCTCCGGGGAGCTGTTTTTT. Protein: CASSLQGSGELFF.